This section outlines one T cell receptor (beta chain) sequence together with its context. This sample was taken from a study of T cell responses to AZD1222 COVID-19 vaccine. The CDR3 is 14 amino acids. Germline assignment: CDR1 GTSNPN and CDR2 SVGIG (reference sequence). The trim removed 2 bases at V and 7 bases at J, leaving 10 bases unmatched. Here immunoSEQ multiplex PCR was the method, and the copy in TCRdb shows in-frame clones only, minus some. Of about 57,000 clones listed, about 90% are singletons. The sequence derives from an adult in good health. This chain links TRBV30 with TRBJ1-1; 7 bases line up with TRBD1. The sequences come from peripheral blood, collected on day 0 of AZD1222 vaccination. The CDR3 DNA sequence: TGTGCCTGGAGTTTGACAGGGCGGGTTTATGAAGCTTTCTTT. This gives the protein CAWSLTGRVYEAFF.